Detailed here is one T cell receptor beta chain. CDR1 LNHDA and CDR2 SQIVND come from the germline V gene (reference sequence). CDR3 length: 14 residues. V shed 4 bases and J shed 4 bases, with 10 bases lying between them. These data come from a study of T cells after posttransplantation cyclophosphamide. The method was immunoSEQ multiplex PCR; TCRdb's version includes in-frame clones alone and lacks a portion of them. The sample yields 23,000 or so clones, around 86% seen once. Sampled 1 year posttransplant, controls received myeloablative marrow transplants, methotrexate and a calcineurin inhibitor.

This clonotype was sampled from a female patient aged 30 to 45 who received an allogeneic stem cell transplant from an unrelated donor, was CMV-positive, and had acute and chronic GVHD. Some T cells may trace back to the graft donor. V gene TRBV19 combines with J gene TRBJ2-2; D call uncertain. Sequencing used PBMCs, obtained approximately 360 days after allogeneic stem cell transplant with calcineurin inhibitor and methotrexate. The CDR3 loop reads CASSTLESTGELFF. CDR3 DNA sequence: TGTGCCAGTAGTACTCTGGAGAGCACCGGGGAGCTGTTTTTT.